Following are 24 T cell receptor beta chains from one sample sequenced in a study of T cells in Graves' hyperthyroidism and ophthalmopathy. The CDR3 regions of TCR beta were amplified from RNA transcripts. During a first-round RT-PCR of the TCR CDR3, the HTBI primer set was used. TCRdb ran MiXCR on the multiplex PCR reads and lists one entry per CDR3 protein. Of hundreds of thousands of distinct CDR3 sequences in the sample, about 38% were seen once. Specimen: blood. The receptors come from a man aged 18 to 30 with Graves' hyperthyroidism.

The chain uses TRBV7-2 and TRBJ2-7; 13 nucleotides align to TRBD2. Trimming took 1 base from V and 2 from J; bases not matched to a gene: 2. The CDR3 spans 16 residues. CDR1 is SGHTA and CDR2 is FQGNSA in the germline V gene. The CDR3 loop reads CASSLGTSGGAYEQYF. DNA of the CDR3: TGTGCCAGCAGCTTAGGGACTAGCGGGGGAGCCTACGAGCAGTACTTC.

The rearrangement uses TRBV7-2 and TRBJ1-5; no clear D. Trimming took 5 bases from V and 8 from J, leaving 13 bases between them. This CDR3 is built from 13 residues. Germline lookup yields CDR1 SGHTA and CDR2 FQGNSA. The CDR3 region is CASSPPWEEPQHF. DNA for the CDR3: TGTGCCAGCAGCCCCCCGTGGGAGGAGCCCCAGCATTTT.

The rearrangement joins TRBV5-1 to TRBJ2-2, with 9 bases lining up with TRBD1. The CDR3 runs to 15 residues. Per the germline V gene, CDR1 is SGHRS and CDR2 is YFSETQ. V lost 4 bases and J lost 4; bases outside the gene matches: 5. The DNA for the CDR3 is TGCGCCAGCAGCGCCGGACAGGGGACCACCGGGGAGCTGTTTTTT. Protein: CASSAGQGTTGELFF.

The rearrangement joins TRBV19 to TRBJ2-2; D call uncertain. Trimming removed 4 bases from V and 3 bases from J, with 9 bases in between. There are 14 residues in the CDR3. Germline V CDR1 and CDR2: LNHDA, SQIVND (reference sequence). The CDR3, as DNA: TGTGCCAGTAGTAACGGGCCTTACACCGGGGAGCTGTTTTTT. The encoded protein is CASSNGPYTGELFF.

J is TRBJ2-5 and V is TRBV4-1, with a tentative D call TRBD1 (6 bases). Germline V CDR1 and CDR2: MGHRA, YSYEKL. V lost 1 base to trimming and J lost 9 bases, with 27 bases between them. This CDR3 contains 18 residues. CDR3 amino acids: CASSQVPLFGTQTGAQYF. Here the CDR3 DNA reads TGCGCCAGCAGCCAAGTCCCCTTATTCGGGACACAGACCGGGGCCCAGTACTTC.

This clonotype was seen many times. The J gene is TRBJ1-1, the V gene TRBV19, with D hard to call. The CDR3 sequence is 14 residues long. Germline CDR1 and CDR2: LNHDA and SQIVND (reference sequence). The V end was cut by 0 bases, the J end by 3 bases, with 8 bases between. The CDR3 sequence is CASSIESSYTEAFF. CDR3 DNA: TGTGCCAGTAGTATAGAGTCCAGTTACACTGAAGCTTTCTTT. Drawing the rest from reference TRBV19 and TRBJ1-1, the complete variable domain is DGGITQSPKYLFRKEGQNVTLSCEQNLNHDAMYWYRQDPGQGLRLIYYSQIVNDFQKGDIAEGYSVSREKKESFPLTVTSAQKNPTAFYLCASSIESSYTEAFFGQGTRLTVV.

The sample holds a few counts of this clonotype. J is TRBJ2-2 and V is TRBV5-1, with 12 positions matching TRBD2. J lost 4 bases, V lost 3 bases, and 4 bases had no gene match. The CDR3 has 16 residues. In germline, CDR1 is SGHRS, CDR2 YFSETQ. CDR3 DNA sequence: TGCGCCAGCAGCTACTCTAGCGGGAGGGGCACCGGGGAGCTGTTTTTT. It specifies CASSYSSGRGTGELFF.

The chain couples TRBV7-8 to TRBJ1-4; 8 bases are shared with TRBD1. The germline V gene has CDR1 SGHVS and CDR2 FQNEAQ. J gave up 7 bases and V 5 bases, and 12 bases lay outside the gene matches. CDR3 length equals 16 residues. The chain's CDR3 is CASSRRGQVESEKLFF. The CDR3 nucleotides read TGTGCCAGCAGCCGCCGGGGACAGGTTGAATCTGAAAAACTGTTTTTT.

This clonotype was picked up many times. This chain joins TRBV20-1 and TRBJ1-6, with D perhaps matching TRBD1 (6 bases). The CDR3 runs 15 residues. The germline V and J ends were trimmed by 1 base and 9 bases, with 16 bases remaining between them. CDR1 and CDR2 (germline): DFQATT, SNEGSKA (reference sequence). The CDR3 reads CSARGDRTPGSPLHF. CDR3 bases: TGCAGTGCTAGAGGCGACAGGACCCCTGGTTCACCCCTCCACTTT.

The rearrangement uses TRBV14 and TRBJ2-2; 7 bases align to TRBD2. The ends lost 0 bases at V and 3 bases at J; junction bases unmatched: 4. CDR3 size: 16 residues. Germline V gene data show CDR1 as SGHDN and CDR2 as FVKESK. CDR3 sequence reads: CASSQDGGSYTGELFF. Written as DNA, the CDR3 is TGTGCCAGCAGCCAAGATGGCGGGAGTTACACCGGGGAGCTGTTTTTT.

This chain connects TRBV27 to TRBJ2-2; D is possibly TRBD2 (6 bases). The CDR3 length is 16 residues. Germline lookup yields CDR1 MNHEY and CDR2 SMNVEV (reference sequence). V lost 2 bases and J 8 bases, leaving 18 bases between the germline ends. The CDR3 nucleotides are TGTGCCAGCAGTTTAGTTAGCGGAGCCCTTCCGGGGGAGCTGTTTTTT. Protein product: CASSLVSGALPGELFF.

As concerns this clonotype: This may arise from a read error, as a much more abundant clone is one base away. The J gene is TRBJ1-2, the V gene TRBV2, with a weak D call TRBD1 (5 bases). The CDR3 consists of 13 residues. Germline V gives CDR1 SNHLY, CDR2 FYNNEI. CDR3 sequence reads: CASSEDTNYVYTF. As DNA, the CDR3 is TGTGCCAGCAGTGAGGACACCAACTATGTCTACACCTTC.

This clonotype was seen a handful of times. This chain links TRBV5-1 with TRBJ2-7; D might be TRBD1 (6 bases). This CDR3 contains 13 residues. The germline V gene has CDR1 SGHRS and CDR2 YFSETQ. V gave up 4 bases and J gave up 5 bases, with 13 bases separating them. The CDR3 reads CASSPDRSDEQYF. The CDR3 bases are TGCGCCAGCAGCCCAGACAGGTCGGACGAGCAGTACTTC.

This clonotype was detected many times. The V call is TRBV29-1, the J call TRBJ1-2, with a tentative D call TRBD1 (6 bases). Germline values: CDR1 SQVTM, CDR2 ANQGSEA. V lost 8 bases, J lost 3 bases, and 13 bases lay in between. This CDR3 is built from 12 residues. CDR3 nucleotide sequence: TGCAGCTTAGCACAGGGCGACTATGGCTACACCTTC. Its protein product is CSLAQGDYGYTF.

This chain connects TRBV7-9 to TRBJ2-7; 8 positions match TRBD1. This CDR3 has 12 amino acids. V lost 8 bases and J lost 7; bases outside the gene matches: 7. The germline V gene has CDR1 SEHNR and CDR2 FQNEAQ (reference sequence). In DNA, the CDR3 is TGTGCCAGCGAGCAGGGGGCAGGGGAGCAGTACTTC. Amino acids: CASEQGAGEQYF.

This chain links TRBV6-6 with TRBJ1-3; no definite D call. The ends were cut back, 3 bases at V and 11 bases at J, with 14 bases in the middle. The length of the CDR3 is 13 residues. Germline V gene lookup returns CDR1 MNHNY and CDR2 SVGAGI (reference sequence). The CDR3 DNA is TGTGCCAGCAGTTATAGTTGGGGAAGCCCCATATATTTT. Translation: CASSYSWGSPIYF.

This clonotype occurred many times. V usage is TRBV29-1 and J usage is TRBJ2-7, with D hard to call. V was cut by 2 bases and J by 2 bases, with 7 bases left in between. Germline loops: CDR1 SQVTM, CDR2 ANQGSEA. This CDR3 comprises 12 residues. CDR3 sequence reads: CSVELSAYEQYF. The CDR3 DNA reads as TGCAGCGTTGAACTCTCCGCCTACGAGCAGTACTTC.

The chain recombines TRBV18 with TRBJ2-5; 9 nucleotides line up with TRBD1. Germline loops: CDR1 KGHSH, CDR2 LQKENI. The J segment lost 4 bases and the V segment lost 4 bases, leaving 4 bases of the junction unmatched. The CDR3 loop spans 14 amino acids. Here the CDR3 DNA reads TGTGCCAGCTCACGGGACAGGGTTGCAGAGACCCAGTACTTC. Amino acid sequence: CASSRDRVAETQYF.

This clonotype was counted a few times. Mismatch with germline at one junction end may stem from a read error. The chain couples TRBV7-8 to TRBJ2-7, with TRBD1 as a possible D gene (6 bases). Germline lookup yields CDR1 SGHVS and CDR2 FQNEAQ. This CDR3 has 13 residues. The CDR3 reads CASTPGTSHEQYF. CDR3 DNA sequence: TGCGCCAGCACACCCGGGACATCACACGAGCAGTACTTC. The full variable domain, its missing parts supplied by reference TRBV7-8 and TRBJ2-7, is GAGVSQSPRYKVAKRGQDVALRCDPISGHVSLFWYQQALGQGPEFLTYFQNEAQLDKSGLPSDRFFAERPEGSVSTLKIQRTQQEDSAVYLCASTPGTSHEQYFGPGTRLTVT.

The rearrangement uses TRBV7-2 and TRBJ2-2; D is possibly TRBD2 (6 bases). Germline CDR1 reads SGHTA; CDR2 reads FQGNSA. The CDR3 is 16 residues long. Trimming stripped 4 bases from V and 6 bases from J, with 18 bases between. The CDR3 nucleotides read TGTGCCAGCAGCTCCGTCGGGACTGGCCGAGCCGGGGAGCTGTTTTTT. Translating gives CASSSVGTGRAGELFF.

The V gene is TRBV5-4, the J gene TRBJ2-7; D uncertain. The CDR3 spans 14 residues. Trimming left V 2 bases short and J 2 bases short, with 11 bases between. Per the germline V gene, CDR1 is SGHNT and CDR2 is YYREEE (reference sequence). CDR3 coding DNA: TGTGCCAGCAGCTTTACAAGGAATGCCTACGAGCAGTACTTC. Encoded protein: CASSFTRNAYEQYF.

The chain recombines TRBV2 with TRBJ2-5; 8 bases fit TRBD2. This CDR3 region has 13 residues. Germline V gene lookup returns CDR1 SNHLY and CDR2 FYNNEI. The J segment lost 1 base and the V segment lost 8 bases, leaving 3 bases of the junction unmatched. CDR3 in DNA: TGTGCCAGCCAGAGCGGGGGCCAAGAGACCCAGTACTTC. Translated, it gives CASQSGGQETQYF.

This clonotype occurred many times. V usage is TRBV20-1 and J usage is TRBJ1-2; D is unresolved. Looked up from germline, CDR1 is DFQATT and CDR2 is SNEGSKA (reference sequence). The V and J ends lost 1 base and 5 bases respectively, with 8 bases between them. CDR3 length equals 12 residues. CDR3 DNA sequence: TGCAGTGCTAGAGTTAGTCCTTATGGCTACACCTTC. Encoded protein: CSARVSPYGYTF.

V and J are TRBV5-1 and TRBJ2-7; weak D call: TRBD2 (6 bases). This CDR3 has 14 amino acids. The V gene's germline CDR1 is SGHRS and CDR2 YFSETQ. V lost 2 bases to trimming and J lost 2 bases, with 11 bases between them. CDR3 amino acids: CASSFGGSPYEQYF. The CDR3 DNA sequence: TGCGCCAGCAGCTTCGGGGGAAGCCCCTACGAGCAGTACTTC. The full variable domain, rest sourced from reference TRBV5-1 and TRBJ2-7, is KAGVTQTPRYLIKTRGQQVTLSCSPISGHRSVSWYQQTPGQGLQFLFEYFSETQRNKGNFPGRFSGRQFSNSRSEMNVSTLELGDSALYLCASSFGGSPYEQYFGPGTRLTVT.